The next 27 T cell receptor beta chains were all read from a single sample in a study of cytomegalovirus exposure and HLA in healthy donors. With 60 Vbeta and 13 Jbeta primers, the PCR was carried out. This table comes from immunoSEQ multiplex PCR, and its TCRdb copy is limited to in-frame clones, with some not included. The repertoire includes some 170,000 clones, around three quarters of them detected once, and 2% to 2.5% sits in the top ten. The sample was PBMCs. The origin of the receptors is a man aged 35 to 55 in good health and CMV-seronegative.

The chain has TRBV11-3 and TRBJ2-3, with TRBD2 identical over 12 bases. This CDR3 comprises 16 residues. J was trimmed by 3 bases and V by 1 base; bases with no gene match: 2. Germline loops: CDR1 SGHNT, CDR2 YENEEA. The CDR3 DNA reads TGTGCCAGCAGCTTAGGGACTAGCGGGAAGACAGATACGCAGTATTTT. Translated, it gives CASSLGTSGKTDTQYF.

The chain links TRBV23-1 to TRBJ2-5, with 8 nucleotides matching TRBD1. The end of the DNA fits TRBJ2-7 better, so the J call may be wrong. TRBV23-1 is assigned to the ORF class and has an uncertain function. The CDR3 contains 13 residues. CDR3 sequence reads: CASSPGTGNEQYF. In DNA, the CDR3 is TGCGCCAGCAGCCCTGGGACAGGTAACGAGCAGTACTTC.

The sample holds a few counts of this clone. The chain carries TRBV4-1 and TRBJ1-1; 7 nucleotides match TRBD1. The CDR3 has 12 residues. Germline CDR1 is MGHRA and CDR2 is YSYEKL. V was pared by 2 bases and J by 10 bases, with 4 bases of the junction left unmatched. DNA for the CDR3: TGCGCCAGCAGCCAAATACAGGGGCGAGCTTTCTTT. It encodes CASSQIQGRAFF.

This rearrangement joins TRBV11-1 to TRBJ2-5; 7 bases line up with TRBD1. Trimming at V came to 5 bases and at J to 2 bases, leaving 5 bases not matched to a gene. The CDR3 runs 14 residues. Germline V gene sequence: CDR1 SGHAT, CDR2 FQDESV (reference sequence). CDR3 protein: CASSRTGFQETQYF. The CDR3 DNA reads TGTGCCAGCAGCAGGACAGGTTTTCAAGAGACCCAGTACTTC.

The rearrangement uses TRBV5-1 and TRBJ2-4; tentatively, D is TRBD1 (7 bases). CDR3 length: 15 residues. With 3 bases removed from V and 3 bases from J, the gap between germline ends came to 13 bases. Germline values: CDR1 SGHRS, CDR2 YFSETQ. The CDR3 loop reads CASSWGGTDKNIQYF. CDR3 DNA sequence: TGCGCCAGCAGCTGGGGCGGGACAGACAAAAACATTCAGTACTTC.

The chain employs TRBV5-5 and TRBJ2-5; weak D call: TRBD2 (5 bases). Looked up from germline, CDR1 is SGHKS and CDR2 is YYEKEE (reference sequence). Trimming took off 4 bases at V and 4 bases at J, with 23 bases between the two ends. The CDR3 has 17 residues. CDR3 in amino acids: CASSPWGFAGERETQYF. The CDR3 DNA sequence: TGTGCCAGCAGCCCATGGGGTTTCGCTGGGGAGAGAGAGACCCAGTACTTC.

The CDR3 bases are TGCGCCAGCAGCTTGGGAGGGAAGGATTCACCCCTCCACTTT. The encoded protein is CASSLGGKDSPLHF. The chain recombines TRBV5-1 with TRBJ1-6; D not certain. The V end lost 0 bases, the J end lost 8 bases, and 9 bases lay between the germline ends. This CDR3 is built from 14 residues. In germline, CDR1 is SGHRS, CDR2 YFSETQ.

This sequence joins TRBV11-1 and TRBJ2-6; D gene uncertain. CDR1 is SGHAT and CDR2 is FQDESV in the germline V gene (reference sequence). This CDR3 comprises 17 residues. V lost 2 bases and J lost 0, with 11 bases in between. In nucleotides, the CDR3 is TGTGCCAGCAGCTTAACCAGGATCCTCTCTGGGGCCAACGTCCTGACTTTC. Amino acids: CASSLTRILSGANVLTF.

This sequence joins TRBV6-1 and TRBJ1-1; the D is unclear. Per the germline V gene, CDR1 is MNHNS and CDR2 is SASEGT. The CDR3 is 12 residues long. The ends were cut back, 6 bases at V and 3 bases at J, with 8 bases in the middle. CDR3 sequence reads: CASSEAYTEAFF. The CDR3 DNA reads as TGTGCCAGCAGCGAGGCCTACACTGAAGCTTTCTTT.

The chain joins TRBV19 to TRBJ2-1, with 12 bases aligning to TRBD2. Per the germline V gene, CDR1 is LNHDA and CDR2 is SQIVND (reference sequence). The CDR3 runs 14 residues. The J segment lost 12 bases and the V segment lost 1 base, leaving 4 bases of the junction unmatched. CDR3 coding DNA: TGTGCCAGTAGTATAGGTGGGACTAGCGGGTCGCAGTTCTTC. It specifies CASSIGGTSGSQFF.

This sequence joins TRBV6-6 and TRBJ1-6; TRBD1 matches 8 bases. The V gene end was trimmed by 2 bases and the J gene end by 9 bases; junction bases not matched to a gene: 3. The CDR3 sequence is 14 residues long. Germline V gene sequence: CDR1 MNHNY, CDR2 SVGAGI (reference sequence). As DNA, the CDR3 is TGTGCCAGCAGTTACGGTGGGACAGGTTCACCCCTCCACTTT. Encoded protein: CASSYGGTGSPLHF.

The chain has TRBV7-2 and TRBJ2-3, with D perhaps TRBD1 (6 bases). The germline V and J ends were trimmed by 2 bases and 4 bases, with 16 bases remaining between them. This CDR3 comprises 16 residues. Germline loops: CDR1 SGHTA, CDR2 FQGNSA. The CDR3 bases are TGTGCCAGCAGCTTAAGCTCGGCAGGGGTCTCAGATACGCAGTATTTT. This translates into CASSLSSAGVSDTQYF.

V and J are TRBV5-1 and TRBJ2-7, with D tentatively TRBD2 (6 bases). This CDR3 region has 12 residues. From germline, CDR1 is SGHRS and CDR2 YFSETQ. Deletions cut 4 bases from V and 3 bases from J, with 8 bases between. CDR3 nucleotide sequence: TGCGCCAGCAGCGGGGGACTCTACGAGCAGTACTTC. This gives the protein CASSGGLYEQYF. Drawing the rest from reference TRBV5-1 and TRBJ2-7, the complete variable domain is KAGVTQTPRYLIKTRGQQVTLSCSPISGHRSVSWYQQTPGQGLQFLFEYFSETQRNKGNFPGRFSGRQFSNSRSEMNVSTLELGDSALYLCASSGGLYEQYFGPGTRLTVT.

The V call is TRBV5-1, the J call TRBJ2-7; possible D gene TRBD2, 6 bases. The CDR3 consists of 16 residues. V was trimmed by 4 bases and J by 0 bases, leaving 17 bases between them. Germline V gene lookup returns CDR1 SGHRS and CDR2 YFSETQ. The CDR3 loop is CASSPLGGYSSYEQYF. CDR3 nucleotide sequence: TGCGCCAGCAGCCCCCTAGGAGGGTATAGCTCCTACGAGCAGTACTTC. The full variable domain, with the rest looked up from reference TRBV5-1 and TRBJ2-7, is KAGVTQTPRYLIKTRGQQVTLSCSPISGHRSVSWYQQTPGQGLQFLFEYFSETQRNKGNFPGRFSGRQFSNSRSEMNVSTLELGDSALYLCASSPLGGYSSYEQYFGPGTRLTVT.

CDR3 DNA sequence: TGTGCCAGCTTTAACCAGGGTCGGACTGAAGCTTTCTTT. It specifies CASFNQGRTEAFF. This rearrangement joins TRBV28 to TRBJ1-1; D perhaps matches TRBD1 (5 bases). The V end was cut by 8 bases, the J end by 5 bases, with 15 bases between. CDR1 MDHEN and CDR2 SYDVKM come from the germline V gene. CDR3 size: 13 residues.

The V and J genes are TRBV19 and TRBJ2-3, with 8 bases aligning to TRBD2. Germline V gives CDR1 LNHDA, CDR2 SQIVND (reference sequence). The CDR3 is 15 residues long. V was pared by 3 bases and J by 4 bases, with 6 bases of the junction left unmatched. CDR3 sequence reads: CASSINGRAADTQYF. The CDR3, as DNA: TGTGCCAGTAGTATTAACGGGAGGGCCGCAGATACGCAGTATTTT.

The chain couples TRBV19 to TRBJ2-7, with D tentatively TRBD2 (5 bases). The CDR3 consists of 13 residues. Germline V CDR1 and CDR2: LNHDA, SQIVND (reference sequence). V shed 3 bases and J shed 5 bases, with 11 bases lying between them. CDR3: CASSIYGNDEQYF. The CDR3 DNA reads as TGTGCCAGTAGTATTTACGGGAATGACGAGCAGTACTTC.

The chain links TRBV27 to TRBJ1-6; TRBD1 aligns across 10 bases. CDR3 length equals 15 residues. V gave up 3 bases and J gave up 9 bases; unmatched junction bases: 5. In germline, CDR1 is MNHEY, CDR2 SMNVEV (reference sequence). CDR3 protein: CASSLGGTGVSPLHF. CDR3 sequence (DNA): TGTGCCAGCAGTTTGGGTGGGACAGGGGTTTCACCCCTCCACTTT.

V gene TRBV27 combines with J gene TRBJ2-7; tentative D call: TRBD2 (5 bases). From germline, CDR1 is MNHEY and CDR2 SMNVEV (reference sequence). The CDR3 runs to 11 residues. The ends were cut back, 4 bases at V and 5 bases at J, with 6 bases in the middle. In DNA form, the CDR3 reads TGTGCCAGCAGTTCCGGGAACGAGCAGTACTTC. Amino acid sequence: CASSSGNEQYF.

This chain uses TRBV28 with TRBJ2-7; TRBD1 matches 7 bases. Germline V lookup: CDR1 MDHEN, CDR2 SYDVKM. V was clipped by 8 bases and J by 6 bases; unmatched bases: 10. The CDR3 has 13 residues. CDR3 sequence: CASGLQGYREQYF. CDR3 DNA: TGTGCCAGCGGATTACAGGGGTATCGCGAGCAGTACTTC.

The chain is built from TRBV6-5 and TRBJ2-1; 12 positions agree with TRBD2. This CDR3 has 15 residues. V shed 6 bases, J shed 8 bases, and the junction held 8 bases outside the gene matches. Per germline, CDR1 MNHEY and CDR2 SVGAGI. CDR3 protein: CASSRLAGAGYEQFF. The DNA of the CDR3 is TGTGCCAGCAGCCGACTAGCGGGAGCGGGGTATGAGCAGTTCTTC.

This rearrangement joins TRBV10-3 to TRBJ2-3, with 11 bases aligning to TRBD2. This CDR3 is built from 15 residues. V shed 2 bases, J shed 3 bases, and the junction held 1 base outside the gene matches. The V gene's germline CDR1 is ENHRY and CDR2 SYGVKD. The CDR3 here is CAISETSGSTDTQYF. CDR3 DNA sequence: TGTGCCATCAGTGAGACTAGCGGGAGTACAGATACGCAGTATTTT.

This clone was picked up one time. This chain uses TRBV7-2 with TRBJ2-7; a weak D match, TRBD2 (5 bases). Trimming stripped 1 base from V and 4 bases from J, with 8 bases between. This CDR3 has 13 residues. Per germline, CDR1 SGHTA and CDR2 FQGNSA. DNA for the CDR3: TGTGCCAGCAGCTTAGGGGGAGAGTACGAGCAGTACTTC. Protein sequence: CASSLGGEYEQYF.

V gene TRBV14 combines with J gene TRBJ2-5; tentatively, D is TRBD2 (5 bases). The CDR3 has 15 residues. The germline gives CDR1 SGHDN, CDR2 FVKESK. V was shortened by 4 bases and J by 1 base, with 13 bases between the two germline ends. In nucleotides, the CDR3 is TGTGCCAGCAGCCGATGGACTGGCCCCCAAGAGACCCAGTACTTC. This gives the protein CASSRWTGPQETQYF.

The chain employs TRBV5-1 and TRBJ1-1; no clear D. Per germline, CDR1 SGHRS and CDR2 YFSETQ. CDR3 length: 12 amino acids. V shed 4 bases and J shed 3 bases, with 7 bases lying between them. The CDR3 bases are TGCGCCAGCAGCCTGCAGGACACTGAAGCTTTCTTT. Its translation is CASSLQDTEAFF. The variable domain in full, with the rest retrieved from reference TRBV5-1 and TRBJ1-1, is KAGVTQTPRYLIKTRGQQVTLSCSPISGHRSVSWYQQTPGQGLQFLFEYFSETQRNKGNFPGRFSGRQFSNSRSEMNVSTLELGDSALYLCASSLQDTEAFFGQGTRLTVV.

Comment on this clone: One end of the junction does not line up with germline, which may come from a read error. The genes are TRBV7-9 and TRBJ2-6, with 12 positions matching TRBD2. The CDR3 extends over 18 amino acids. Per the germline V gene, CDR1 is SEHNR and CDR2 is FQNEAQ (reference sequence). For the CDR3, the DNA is TGTGCCAGCAGCATGGGACTAGCGGGTGCCTCTGGGGCCAACGGCCTGACTTTC. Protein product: CASSMGLAGASGANGLTF.

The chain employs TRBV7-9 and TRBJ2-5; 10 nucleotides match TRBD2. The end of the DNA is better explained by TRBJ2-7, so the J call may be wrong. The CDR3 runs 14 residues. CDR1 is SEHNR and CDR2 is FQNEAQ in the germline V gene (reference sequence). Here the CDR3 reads CASSPSGGPYEQYF. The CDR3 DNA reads TGTGCCAGCAGCCCTAGCGGGGGACCCTACGAGCAGTACTTC.